The 2 T cell receptor beta chains listed next were all sequenced from one sample in a study of Ad26.COV2.S vaccination and SARS-CoV-2 variants. TCRdb keeps only in-frame clones here, not all; method: immunoSEQ multiplex PCR. The profile shows 300,000 to 350,000 clones, roughly 90% of them singletons. Treatment: 19 received Ad26.COV2.S at low or high dose, single or two shots; roughly 5 received placebo; per-sample allocation not given. Day 63 after the first injection of vaccine or placebo was the sampling time. This sample comprised peripheral blood, obtained in a trial of Ad26.COV2.S vaccine versus placebo. The receptor source for this set is a person aged 18-60 years who received the Ad26.COV2.S COVID-19 vaccine or a placebo.

V usage is TRBV5-1 and J usage is TRBJ1-1; possible D gene TRBD1, 5 bases. In germline, CDR1 is SGHRS, CDR2 YFSETQ. Trimming shortened V by 2 bases and J by 6 bases, and 11 bases separated the two germline ends. The CDR3 runs to 13 residues. This CDR3 reads CASSFQGVAEAFF. The CDR3 bases are TGCGCCAGCAGCTTCCAGGGCGTCGCTGAAGCTTTCTTT.

The chain is built from TRBV7-8 and TRBJ1-2; TRBD1 matches at 7 bases. This CDR3 spans 16 amino acids. CDR1 and CDR2 from the germline V gene are SGHVS and FQNEAQ. J gave up 0 bases and V 1 base, and 5 bases lay outside the gene matches. The CDR3 sequence is CASSLVGGQTNYGYTF. The CDR3 DNA reads as TGTGCCAGCAGCTTAGTAGGGGGCCAAACTAACTATGGCTACACCTTC.